This T cell receptor beta chain stems from a study of cytomegalovirus exposure and HLA in healthy donors. The study, taken as a whole, reports: The study designated some 180 TCR beta chains cytomegalovirus-associated. A later analysis found first-cohort TCR clusters tended to co-occur in the 120 validation repertoires.

In germline, CDR1 is SGHVS, CDR2 FNYEAQ. Deletions cut 1 base from V and 6 bases from J, with 13 bases between. The CDR3 totals 15 residues. To note about this clone: Its antigen is undetermined.

Libraries were prepared by immunoSEQ multiplex PCR; TCRdb keeps only in-frame clonotypes and omits some of them. The sample carries around 90,000 clones, more than 70% recorded once. The source material was PBMCs. The chain uses TRBV7-6 and TRBJ1-5, with D tentatively TRBD1 (5 bases). The sequence was collected from a woman aged 18-29 years in good health and CMV-seropositive. In nucleotides, the CDR3 is TGTGCCAGCAGCTTAGTATTTCCAGGGCGTCAGCCCCAGCATTTT. The encoded protein is CASSLVFPGRQPQHF. Full variable domain (missing parts from reference TRBV7-6 and TRBJ1-5): GAGVSQSPRYKVTKRGQDVALRCDPISGHVSLYWYRQALGQGPEFLTYFNYEAQQDKSGLPNDRFSAERPEGSISTLTIQRTEQRDSAMYRCASSLVFPGRQPQHFGDGTRLSIL.